One sample yielded the 26 T cell receptor beta chains listed below, sequenced in a study of blood T cell repertoires in COVID-19. Only in-frame clones appear in the TCRdb table, and some are missing; sequencing was by immunoSEQ multiplex PCR. The sample records over 250,000 clones, approximately 84% being singletons. Material: peripheral blood. Receptors were obtained from a human donor with COVID-19, enrolled during active disease. The donor label of this sample is uncertain.

This clone was picked up one time. This sequence joins TRBV7-2 and TRBJ1-2, with 8 bases aligning to TRBD1. Germline V gene sequence: CDR1 SGHTA, CDR2 FQGNSA. This CDR3 spans 17 amino acids. V gave up 1 base and J gave up 3 bases; unmatched junction bases: 10. CDR3 bases: TGTGCCAGCAGCTTAGAACGGACAGGGCTGGATGACTATGGCTACACCTTC. It codes for CASSLERTGLDDYGYTF.

The genes are TRBV18 and TRBJ1-2, with TRBD1 identical over 7 bases. This CDR3 comprises 14 residues. The germline V gene has CDR1 KGHSH and CDR2 LQKENI. V trimming: 1 base; J trimming: 5 bases; junction bases outside the gene matches: 4. The CDR3 DNA reads TGTGCCAGCTCACCACAGGGACAGCAATATGGCTACACCTTC. This translates into CASSPQGQQYGYTF.

This clone came up a few times. Other DNA sequences in this specimen translate into the identical CDR3. This sequence joins TRBV20-1 and TRBJ1-2, with TRBD1 as a possible D gene (6 bases). Germline V lookup: CDR1 DFQATT, CDR2 SNEGSKA (reference sequence). V lost 2 bases, J lost 7 bases, and 8 bases lay in between. CDR3 length: 11 residues. CDR3 sequence reads: CSARIRGGYTF. The CDR3 nucleotides read TGCAGTGCTAGAATCAGGGGTGGCTACACCTTC.

This clone came up a few times. This chain links TRBV18 with TRBJ2-1; 12 bases map to TRBD2. This CDR3 is built from 16 residues. Germline CDR1 reads KGHSH; CDR2 reads LQKENI. V shed 3 bases, J shed 4 bases, and the junction held 4 bases outside the gene matches. This chain's CDR3 is CASSPQTSGRYNEQFF. The CDR3 DNA reads as TGTGCCAGCTCACCTCAGACTAGCGGGAGATACAATGAGCAGTTCTTC.

This clone appeared once. The chain carries TRBV6-1 and TRBJ1-5; TRBD1 matches 11 bases. Germline values: CDR1 MNHNS, CDR2 SASEGT. CDR3 length: 16 residues. V lost 1 base, J lost 6 bases, and 5 bases stayed unmatched. The CDR3 coding sequence is TGTGCCAGCAGTGAAGAGGGACAGGGGGGCAGTCAGCCCCAGCATTTT. The encoded protein is CASSEEGQGGSQPQHF.

With regard to this clone: At the DNA level, this CDR3 is encoded by other sequences in the same sample as well. The J gene is TRBJ2-1, the V gene TRBV5-1, with 9 bases that match TRBD2. Germline V gene lookup returns CDR1 SGHRS and CDR2 YFSETQ. V dropped 4 bases and J dropped 4; count of bases not matched to a gene: 6. The CDR3 has 15 amino acids. The CDR3 is CASSPGTSSYNEQFF. CDR3 coding DNA: TGCGCCAGCAGCCCCGGGACTAGCAGTTACAATGAGCAGTTCTTC.

This chain links TRBV14 with TRBJ2-3, with TRBD2 as a possible D gene (5 bases). Germline lookup yields CDR1 SGHDN and CDR2 FVKESK. This CDR3 has 19 amino acids. Trimming took off 1 base at V and 4 bases at J, with 24 bases between the two ends. In DNA form, the CDR3 reads TGTGCCAGCAGCCAAGTGGGGAGACGATTCGTCCGAATCCCAGATACGCAGTATTTT. Amino acids: CASSQVGRRFVRIPDTQYF.

This clone was observed a handful of times. J is TRBJ1-2 and V is TRBV6-1; D unclear. V lost 1 base and J lost 6, with 9 bases in between. Germline V gene sequence: CDR1 MNHNS, CDR2 SASEGT. There are 13 residues in the CDR3. CDR3: CASSEGALHGYTF. CDR3 sequence (DNA): TGTGCCAGCAGTGAAGGGGCTTTACATGGCTACACCTTC.

The chain employs TRBV19 and TRBJ1-6; D is unclear. Germline V gene sequence: CDR1 LNHDA, CDR2 SQIVND (reference sequence). Trimming shortened V by 3 bases and J by 13 bases, and 13 bases separated the two germline ends. The CDR3 is made up of 13 amino acids. CDR3 nucleotides: TGTGCCAGTAGTATTCAAGGAGCCATCCCCCTCCACTTT. This sequence encodes CASSIQGAIPLHF.

The J gene is TRBJ2-1, the V gene TRBV28, with TRBD2 matching over 10 bases. The CDR3 sequence is 15 residues long. Trimming removed 4 bases from V and 4 bases from J; junction bases left unmatched: 4. Germline V gene data show CDR1 as MDHEN and CDR2 as SYDVKM. CDR3 sequence reads: CASSSSGSSYNEQFF. CDR3 DNA: TGTGCCAGCAGTTCTAGCGGGAGTTCGTACAATGAGCAGTTCTTC.

This clone has a single count. The rearrangement joins TRBV5-1 to TRBJ1-4; D unresolved. Per the germline V gene, CDR1 is SGHRS and CDR2 is YFSETQ. The V gene lost 1 base and the J gene lost 2 bases, with 9 bases spanning the gap. The CDR3 has 15 residues. The CDR3 loop reads CASSLSGGTNEKLFF. CDR3 DNA: TGCGCCAGCAGCTTGTCGGGTGGCACTAATGAAAAACTGTTTTTT.

This sequence joins TRBV15 and TRBJ2-7; no clear D. Germline V lookup: CDR1 LNHNV, CDR2 YYDKDF (reference sequence). This CDR3 has 14 amino acids. V was shortened by 2 bases and J by 0 bases, with 8 bases between the two germline ends. CDR3 region: CATSRPPGSYEQYF. The CDR3 DNA reads TGTGCCACCAGCAGACCGCCCGGCTCCTACGAGCAGTACTTC.

The rearrangement links TRBV5-1 to TRBJ2-7; TRBD2 is a possible D gene (5 bases). CDR1 and CDR2 (germline): SGHRS, YFSETQ. The ends were cut back, 5 bases at V and 6 bases at J, with 9 bases in the middle. CDR3 length: 11 residues. The DNA for the CDR3 is TGCGCCAGCAGAGCGGAGCTCGAGCAGTACTTC. Residues: CASRAELEQYF.

The chain carries TRBV19 and TRBJ2-2, with a tentative D call TRBD2 (5 bases). Germline-derived CDR1 and CDR2 are LNHDA and SQIVND (reference sequence). CDR3 length: 16 residues. V lost 3 bases, J lost 5 bases, and 16 bases lay in between. CDR3 bases: TGTGCCAGTAGTATTGGAGGTCAGGTCACTACCGGGGAGCTGTTTTTT. It translates to CASSIGGQVTTGELFF.

The V call is TRBV5-4, the J call TRBJ2-7; 9 nucleotides match TRBD2. V lost 4 bases and J lost 3; bases outside the gene matches: 8. The V gene's germline CDR1 is SGHNT and CDR2 YYREEE (reference sequence). The CDR3 has 15 amino acids. The CDR3 reads CASSQTSGGGYEQYF. As DNA, the CDR3 is TGTGCCAGCAGCCAGACTAGCGGCGGGGGCTACGAGCAGTACTTC.

The chain uses TRBV7-9 and TRBJ2-3; TRBD1 is a possible D gene (5 bases). Germline CDR1 and CDR2: SEHNR and FQNEAQ (reference sequence). V lost 1 base, J lost 5 bases, and 19 bases lay in between. CDR3 length: 17 residues. CDR3 nucleotides: TGTGCCAGCAGCTTAGAACGGGTTTGGGGCCAGCGAGATACGCAGTATTTT. Protein product: CASSLERVWGQRDTQYF. Combining the CDR3 with reference TRBV7-9 and TRBJ2-3 gives the whole variable domain DTGVSQNPRHKITKRGQNVTFRCDPISEHNRLYWYRQTLGQGPEFLTYFQNEAQLEKSRLLSDRFSAERPKGSFSTLEIQRTEQGDSAMYLCASSLERVWGQRDTQYFGPGTRLTVL.

The chain has TRBV2 and TRBJ2-1, with 9 nucleotides matching TRBD2. The trim removed 4 bases at V and 4 bases at J, leaving 5 bases unmatched. The germline CDR1 and CDR2 sequences are SNHLY and FYNNEI. The length of the CDR3 is 15 residues. The CDR3 protein is CASSGKAGGYNEQFF. CDR3 sequence (DNA): TGTGCCAGCAGTGGGAAAGCGGGAGGATACAATGAGCAGTTCTTC.

This clone was counted a few times. V is TRBV7-3 and J is TRBJ1-3, with 7 positions matching TRBD1. This CDR3 has 14 residues. J lost 3 bases, V lost 5 bases, and 4 bases had no gene match. Germline V gives CDR1 SGHTA, CDR2 FQGTGA. The CDR3 region has the DNA TGTGCCAGCAGCCGGACAGGTGATGGAAACACCATATATTTT. Amino acids: CASSRTGDGNTIYF.

The V gene is TRBV19, the J gene TRBJ1-1, with D tentatively TRBD1 (5 bases). CDR3 size: 14 residues. CDR1 LNHDA and CDR2 SQIVND come from the germline V gene (reference sequence). The V gene lost 10 bases and the J gene lost 2 bases, with 17 bases spanning the gap. CDR3 nucleotides: TGTGCCACCACCTGGGGGGATAGTAACACTGAAGCTTTCTTT. This sequence encodes CATTWGDSNTEAFF.

CDR3 amino acids: CASSPGTSVYEQYF. CDR3 in DNA: TGTGCCAGCAGCCCCGGGACTAGTGTCTACGAGCAGTACTTC. This chain joins TRBV11-2 and TRBJ2-7; 8 bases are shared with TRBD2. The CDR3 extends over 14 amino acids. Germline CDR1 and CDR2: SGHAT and FQNNGV. J was trimmed by 3 bases and V by 5 bases; bases with no gene match: 6. Based on the CDR3 plus reference TRBV11-2 and TRBJ2-7, the full variable domain is EAGVAQSPRYKIIEKRQSVAFWCNPISGHATLYWYQQILGQGPKLLIQFQNNGVVDDSQLPKDRFSAERLKGVDSTLKIQPAKLEDSAVYLCASSPGTSVYEQYFGPGTRLTVT.

This sequence joins TRBV7-2 and TRBJ2-1, with TRBD2 matching 11 bases. CDR3 length: 17 amino acids. CDR1 is SGHTA, CDR2 FQGNSA, per germline. Unmatched junction bases numbered 6, after V lost 5 bases and J lost 0 bases. The CDR3 coding sequence is TGTGCCAGCAGCCACTCTAGCGGGGGGAGCTCCTACAATGAGCAGTTCTTC. It yields the protein CASSHSSGGSSYNEQFF.

The rearrangement joins TRBV27 to TRBJ2-1; 8 positions match TRBD2. From germline, CDR1 is MNHEY and CDR2 SMNVEV (reference sequence). The CDR3 runs to 17 residues. The junction had 9 bases not matched to a gene; V was cut back by 0 bases and J by 5 bases. CDR3: CASSLSPVLAVNNEQFF. CDR3 nucleotide sequence: TGTGCCAGCAGTTTATCCCCGGTACTAGCGGTAAACAATGAGCAGTTCTTC.

The chain couples TRBV13 to TRBJ2-2; the D is unclear. V lost 2 bases to trimming and J lost 4 bases, with 5 bases between them. The V gene's germline CDR1 is PRHDT and CDR2 FYEKMQ (reference sequence). The CDR3 has 13 residues. In DNA, the CDR3 is TGTGCCAGCAGCTTATGGAGCACCGGGGAGCTGTTTTTT. Amino acid sequence: CASSLWSTGELFF.

This chain joins TRBV7-2 and TRBJ2-1; a weak D match, TRBD1 (8 bases). Trimming cost V 5 bases and J 3 bases, with 20 bases left between them. Per the germline V gene, CDR1 is SGHTA and CDR2 is FQGNSA. The CDR3 length is 17 residues. DNA of the CDR3: TGTGCCAGCAGCCTCTCAGGGGGCGGGAGTTTCTACAATGAGCAGTTCTTC. Translating gives CASSLSGGGSFYNEQFF.

The CDR3 sequence: CASSLIIPGQGDPEAFF. CDR3 sequence (DNA): TGTGCCAGCAGCTTAATTATTCCGGGACAGGGAGATCCTGAAGCTTTCTTT. This chain connects TRBV7-3 to TRBJ1-1; 9 positions match TRBD1. The ends lost 1 base at V and 6 bases at J; junction bases unmatched: 12. Germline CDR1 reads SGHTA; CDR2 reads FQGTGA. CDR3 length equals 17 residues.

Written as DNA, the CDR3 is TGCGCCAGCAGTAATAGCGGATCTTACAATGAGCAGTTCTTC. Protein sequence: CASSNSGSYNEQFF. The rearrangement uses TRBV5-1 and TRBJ2-1; tentatively, D is TRBD2 (6 bases). Trimming pared 5 bases from V and 4 bases from J, leaving 13 bases between. This CDR3 spans 14 amino acids. Germline CDR1 SGHRS, CDR2 YFSETQ.